A selection of T cell receptor beta chains follows, all from one sample in a study of cytomegalovirus exposure and HLA in healthy donors. This table comes from immunoSEQ multiplex PCR, and its TCRdb copy is limited to in-frame clones, with some not included. The repertoire has 150,000 or so clones, around 90% of them found once; the top ten carry over 5%. The sequenced material came from PBMCs. The receptors shown here come from a woman in her twenties or thirties in good health and CMV-seropositive. CDR3s include the opening cysteine and the closing phenylalanine or tryptophan.

TRBJ1-4,TRBV2,CASSEATRDNEKLFF
TRBJ2-7,TRBV27,CASSLSWQGSYEQYF
TRBJ1-3,TRBV28,CASSIRQVSGNTIYF
TRBJ1-4,TRBV25-1,CASTRGGFNEKLFF
TRBJ2-7,TRBV9,CASSPGEGRRIYEQYF
TRBJ2-2,TRBV10-3,CAISPTTSGASGELFF
TRBJ1-4,TRBV27,CASSYRGATNEKLFF
TRBJ1-2,TRBV5-4,CASSSRTGNYGYTF
TRBJ1-3,TRBV9,CASSEDRGRPSGNTIYF
TRBJ1-5,TRBV19,CASNGGVRNQPQHF
TRBJ2-3,TRBV5-1,CASSLELHEYTQYF
TRBJ2-7,TRBV15,CATSKLPTSGSYEQYF
TRBJ2-1,TRBV2,CASSAGSGRASYNEQFF
TRBJ1-2,TRBV7-9,CASSIGAGAHGYTF
TRBJ2-1,TRBV6-6,CASSSDSPNEQFF
TRBJ1-2,TRBV5-1,CASSSNPGTSYGYTF
TRBJ2-3,TRBV5-6,CASNLARDRDTLNTDTQYF
TRBJ2-7,TRBV5-1,CASSFPGSSYEQYF
TRBJ2-1,TRBV9,CASSVDVGPYNEQFF
TRBJ2-3,TRBV11-1,CASSLRGPRMDTQYF
TRBJ2-6,TRBV19,CASSIGVGASGANVLTF
TRBJ2-7,TRBV6-5,CASSGRGFSYEQYF
TRBJ2-7,TRBV28,CASSSGGLHYEQYF